What follows are 25 T cell receptor beta chains derived from one specimen sequenced in a study of shared clonotypes between healthy human individuals. The assay was immunoSEQ multiplex PCR, and TCRdb's table has in-frame clones only and misses some. In the table there are some 630,000 clones, around 96% of which are singletons. Naivety among CD8 cells was defined by CD45RO negativity and positive CCR7 selection, thereby excluding terminally differentiated effector memory CD45RA+ cells. The sequenced material came from naive CD8+ T cells sorted from blood. These receptors originate from a young woman in good health.

This chain links TRBV28 with TRBJ1-5; possible D gene TRBD1, 5 bases. The germline V gene encodes CDR1 MDHEN and CDR2 SYDVKM. Trimming removed 1 base from V and 11 bases from J, with 18 bases in between. The CDR3 is made up of 15 amino acids. The CDR3 is CASSLSGTDLLAQHF. The CDR3 DNA sequence: TGTGCCAGCAGTTTATCCGGGACTGACCTTTTGGCCCAGCATTTT. The entire variable domain, with the rest obtained from reference TRBV28 and TRBJ1-5, is as follows: DVKVTQSSRYLVKRTGEKVFLECVQDMDHENMFWYRQDPGLGLRLIYFSYDVKMKEKGDIPEGYSVSREKKERFSLILESASTNQTSMYLCASSLSGTDLLAQHFGDGTRLSIL.

The CDR3 DNA reads TGTGCCAGCAGCTCCCGGGCTCAGCCCGGAAATGAGCAGTTCTTC. It codes for CASSSRAQPGNEQFF. V usage is TRBV7-3 and J usage is TRBJ2-1; no clear D. The V gene's germline CDR1 is SGHTA and CDR2 FQGTGA. V lost 4 bases, J lost 7 bases, and 17 bases lay in between. The CDR3 loop spans 15 amino acids.

This rearrangement joins TRBV7-9 to TRBJ2-2; TRBD1 aligns across 8 bases. The ends lost 6 bases at V and 0 bases at J; junction bases unmatched: 0. The V gene's germline CDR1 is SEHNR and CDR2 FQNEAQ (reference sequence). The CDR3 totals 14 residues. The CDR3: CASRDRANTGELFF. The CDR3 DNA follows: TGTGCCAGCAGGGACAGGGCGAACACCGGGGAGCTGTTTTTT.

V gene TRBV5-5 combines with J gene TRBJ1-2; no firm D call. The CDR3 covers 13 residues. Germline V CDR1 and CDR2: SGHKS, YYEKEE (reference sequence). The V end was cut by 2 bases, the J end by 5 bases, with 10 bases between. CDR3: CASSFRERYGYTF. The CDR3, as DNA: TGTGCCAGCAGCTTCCGGGAACGATATGGCTACACCTTC.

This rearrangement joins TRBV15 to TRBJ1-3; D gene uncertain. CDR1 LNHNV and CDR2 YYDKDF come from the germline V gene (reference sequence). The CDR3 covers 15 residues. V lost 3 bases to trimming and J lost 0 bases, with 9 bases between them. The CDR3 loop is CATSSGRFSGNTIYF. CDR3 DNA sequence: TGTGCCACCAGCAGCGGACGATTCTCTGGAAACACCATATATTTT.

A note on this clone: The junction and the germline gene differ at one end; a read error may be behind it. The chain is built from TRBV11-2 and TRBJ2-7; D is uncertain. The CDR3 is made up of 13 amino acids. CDR1 is SGHAT and CDR2 is FQNNGV in the germline V gene. The CDR3 here is CASTLAPDYEQYF. In DNA, the CDR3 is TGTGCCAGCACCTTAGCCCCGGACTACGAGCAGTACTTC.

V usage is TRBV5-6 and J usage is TRBJ2-2; 9 nucleotides match TRBD2. The CDR3 has 16 residues. V shed 4 bases and J 2 bases; nucleotides not matched to a gene: 6. Germline V lookup: CDR1 SGHDT, CDR2 YYEEEE. CDR3 region: CASSHMTSGNTGELFF. DNA for the CDR3: TGTGCCAGCAGCCATATGACTAGCGGTAACACCGGGGAGCTGTTTTTT.

This rearrangement joins TRBV25-1 to TRBJ2-7; D gene unclear. Germline V lookup: CDR1 MGHDK, CDR2 SYGVNS. Between the trimmed V and J ends, which lost 3 bases and 3 bases, there was a span of 6 bases. The CDR3 sequence is 12 residues long. The CDR3: CASSDSRYEQYF. In nucleotides, the CDR3 is TGTGCCAGCAGTGATAGCCGCTACGAGCAGTACTTC.

The J gene is TRBJ2-1, the V gene TRBV19; D is undetermined. Trimming stripped 3 bases from V and 4 bases from J, with 7 bases between. This CDR3 comprises 13 residues. Germline values: CDR1 LNHDA, CDR2 SQIVND (reference sequence). CDR3 DNA sequence: TGTGCCAGTAGTATGGATCAATACAATGAGCAGTTCTTC. The encoded protein is CASSMDQYNEQFF. Combining the CDR3 with reference TRBV19 and TRBJ2-1 gives the whole variable domain DGGITQSPKYLFRKEGQNVTLSCEQNLNHDAMYWYRQDPGQGLRLIYYSQIVNDFQKGDIAEGYSVSREKKESFPLTVTSAQKNPTAFYLCASSMDQYNEQFFGPGTRLTVL.

The rearrangement links TRBV7-2 to TRBJ2-7; 7 bases agree with TRBD1. Germline-derived CDR1 and CDR2 are SGHTA and FQGNSA. V lost 2 bases and J lost 3; bases outside the gene matches: 7. The CDR3 extends over 15 amino acids. The CDR3 is CASSLLGTDNYEQYF. As DNA, the CDR3 is TGTGCCAGCAGCTTATTGGGGACAGACAACTACGAGCAGTACTTC.

The chain employs TRBV7-9 and TRBJ2-7; D gene unclear. The CDR3 runs to 14 residues. V gave up 1 base and J gave up 7 bases, with 14 bases separating them. Germline V gene lookup returns CDR1 SEHNR and CDR2 FQNEAQ (reference sequence). The CDR3 DNA reads as TGTGCCAGCAGCTTAGGCGGCAGTATGTGGGAGCAGTACTTC. Its protein product is CASSLGGSMWEQYF.

The chain employs TRBV5-1 and TRBJ1-4; D gene uncertain. The CDR3 sequence is 15 residues long. V shed 0 bases and J shed 5 bases, with 11 bases lying between them. Looked up from germline, CDR1 is SGHRS and CDR2 is YFSETQ. In DNA, the CDR3 is TGCGCCAGCAGCTTGGACGGAGTAAAAAATGAAAAACTGTTTTTT. Amino acid sequence: CASSLDGVKNEKLFF.

The J gene is TRBJ1-2, the V gene TRBV2; no reliable D call. The CDR3 sequence is 14 residues long. From germline, CDR1 is SNHLY and CDR2 FYNNEI. Trimming took off 3 bases at V and 3 bases at J, with 11 bases between the two ends. CDR3 sequence (DNA): TGTGCCAGCAGTGAGTACACGACTTACTATGGCTACACCTTC. Translated, it gives CASSEYTTYYGYTF.

The V gene is TRBV2, the J gene TRBJ2-1; 10 bases align to TRBD2. The CDR3 runs to 18 residues. Trimming took 7 bases from V and 0 from J; bases not matched to a gene: 12. Germline CDR1 is SNHLY and CDR2 is FYNNEI. The CDR3 DNA reads as TGTGCCAGCAACCTGGAGGCTAGCGGGGGTAGCTCCTACAATGAGCAGTTCTTC. This codes for CASNLEASGGSSYNEQFF.

V usage is TRBV28 and J usage is TRBJ2-1, with TRBD2 as a possible D gene (6 bases). This CDR3 has 15 amino acids. Germline loops: CDR1 MDHEN, CDR2 SYDVKM. V lost 3 bases and J lost 2, with 11 bases in between. The CDR3 region has the DNA TGTGCCAGCAGTTTCATGGCGGGGCCCTACAATGAGCAGTTCTTC. As protein: CASSFMAGPYNEQFF.

The chain uses TRBV20-1 and TRBJ1-2; D perhaps matches TRBD1 (6 bases). Trimming took off 6 bases at V and 8 bases at J, with 10 bases between the two ends. The CDR3 consists of 10 residues. Germline V gene lookup returns CDR1 DFQATT and CDR2 SNEGSKA (reference sequence). CDR3 region: CSALQGGYTF. CDR3 in DNA: TGCAGTGCCCTCCAGGGGGGCTACACCTTC.

The gene calls are TRBV27 and TRBJ2-2; D is possibly TRBD2 (5 bases). CDR3 length: 15 residues. Per germline, CDR1 MNHEY and CDR2 SMNVEV (reference sequence). The germline V and J ends were trimmed by 6 bases and 4 bases, with 15 bases remaining between them. The CDR3 here is CASRVPGSSTGELFF. The CDR3 DNA reads as TGTGCCAGCAGAGTCCCGGGAAGTTCCACCGGGGAGCTGTTTTTT.

This chain uses TRBV25-1 with TRBJ1-2, with 11 bases that match TRBD1. CDR1 and CDR2 from the germline V gene are MGHDK and SYGVNS. V trimming: 0 bases; J trimming: 7 bases; junction bases outside the gene matches: 7. This CDR3 has 16 amino acids. Here the CDR3 DNA reads TGTGCCAGCAGTGAATACGGGACAGGGGGATTGGGTGGCTACACCTTC. It translates to CASSEYGTGGLGGYTF.

The chain couples TRBV5-6 to TRBJ2-1; D is unresolved. The V end was cut by 1 base, the J end by 3 bases, with 8 bases between. Germline V gene data show CDR1 as SGHDT and CDR2 as YYEEEE. The CDR3 has 14 residues. The CDR3 protein is CASSLYKNYNEQFF. The CDR3 DNA reads as TGTGCCAGCAGCTTGTATAAAAACTACAATGAGCAGTTCTTC.

The chain links TRBV19 to TRBJ2-1, with TRBD1 matching over 8 bases. CDR3 length equals 14 residues. The V gene's germline CDR1 is LNHDA and CDR2 SQIVND (reference sequence). The J segment lost 6 bases and the V segment lost 5 bases, leaving 6 bases of the junction unmatched. CDR3 sequence: CASSWTGFGNEQFF. The CDR3 nucleotides read TGTGCCAGTAGTTGGACAGGGTTTGGCAATGAGCAGTTCTTC.

A single count supports this clone. V and J are TRBV11-2 and TRBJ2-5, with TRBD2 matching over 11 bases. From germline, CDR1 is SGHAT and CDR2 FQNNGV. V lost 5 bases, J lost 2 bases, and 4 bases stayed unmatched. The CDR3 runs 15 residues. CDR3 loop: CASSAGTSGQETQYF. The CDR3 bases are TGTGCCAGCAGCGCCGGGACTAGCGGACAAGAGACCCAGTACTTC.

This chain links TRBV5-1 with TRBJ1-5; D is possibly TRBD1 (5 bases). The germline CDR1 and CDR2 sequences are SGHRS and YFSETQ. V was clipped by 1 base and J by 0 bases, with 8 bases between them. There are 15 residues in the CDR3. CDR3 residues: CASSLWGDSNQPQHF. CDR3 nucleotides: TGCGCCAGCAGCTTGTGGGGGGATAGCAATCAGCCCCAGCATTTT.

This clone was seen just once. This rearrangement joins TRBV30 to TRBJ2-1, with 8 bases identical to TRBD2. Germline-derived CDR1 and CDR2 are GTSNPN and SVGIG (reference sequence). V shed 1 base and J 8 bases; nucleotides not matched to a gene: 7. The CDR3 totals 14 residues. CDR3 protein: CAWSAGTSLDEQFF. The CDR3 DNA is TGTGCCTGGAGTGCTGGGACTAGTTTGGATGAGCAGTTCTTC. Combining the CDR3 with reference TRBV30 and TRBJ2-1 gives the whole variable domain SQTIHQWPATLVQPVGSPLSLECTVEGTSNPNLYWYRQAAGRGLQLLFYSVGIGQISSEVPQNLSASRPQDRQFILSSKKLLLSDSGFYLCAWSAGTSLDEQFFGPGTRLTVL.

This rearrangement joins TRBV29-1 to TRBJ2-2, with 9 nucleotides matching TRBD1. This CDR3 is 16 amino acids long. Per the germline V gene, CDR1 is SQVTM and CDR2 is ANQGSEA. V trimming: 0 bases; J trimming: 1 base; junction bases outside the gene matches: 3. The CDR3 DNA reads as TGCAGCGTTGAAGAGTGGGGACAGGGGAACACCGGGGAGCTGTTTTTT. As protein: CSVEEWGQGNTGELFF.

This clone has just one count. The V call is TRBV11-3, the J call TRBJ2-1, with 8 bases aligning to TRBD2. Germline CDR1 is SGHNT and CDR2 is YENEEA. The CDR3 totals 12 residues. The junction had 2 bases not matched to a gene; V was cut back by 5 bases and J by 8 bases. This chain's CDR3 is CASSRSGDEQFF. The DNA for the CDR3 is TGTGCCAGCAGCCGTAGCGGGGATGAGCAGTTCTTC.